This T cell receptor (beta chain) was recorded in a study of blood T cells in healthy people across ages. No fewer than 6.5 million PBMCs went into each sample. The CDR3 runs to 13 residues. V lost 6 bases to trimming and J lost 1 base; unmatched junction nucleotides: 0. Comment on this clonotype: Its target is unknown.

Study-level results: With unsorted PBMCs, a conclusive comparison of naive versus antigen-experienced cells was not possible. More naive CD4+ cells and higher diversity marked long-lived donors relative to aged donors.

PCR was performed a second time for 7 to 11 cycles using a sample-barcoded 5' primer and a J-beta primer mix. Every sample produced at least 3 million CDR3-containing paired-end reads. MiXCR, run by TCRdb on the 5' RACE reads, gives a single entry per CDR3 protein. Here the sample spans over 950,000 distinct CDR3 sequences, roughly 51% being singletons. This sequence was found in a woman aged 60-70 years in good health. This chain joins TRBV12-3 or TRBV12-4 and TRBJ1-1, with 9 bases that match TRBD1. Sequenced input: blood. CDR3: CASRDRGNTEAFF. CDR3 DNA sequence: TGTGCCAGCAGGGACAGGGGGAACACTGAAGCTTTCTTT.